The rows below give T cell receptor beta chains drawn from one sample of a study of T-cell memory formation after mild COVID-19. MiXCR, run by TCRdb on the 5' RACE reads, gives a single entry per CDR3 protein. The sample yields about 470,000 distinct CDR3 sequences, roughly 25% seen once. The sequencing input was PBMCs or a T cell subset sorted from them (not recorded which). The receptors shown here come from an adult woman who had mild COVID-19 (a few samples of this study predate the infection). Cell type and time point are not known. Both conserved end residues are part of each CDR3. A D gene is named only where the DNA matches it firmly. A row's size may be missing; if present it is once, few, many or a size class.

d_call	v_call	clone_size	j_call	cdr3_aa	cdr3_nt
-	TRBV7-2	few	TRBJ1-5	CASSLRGSAGQPQHF	TGTGCCAGCAGCCTTAGGGGGTCAGCGGGTCAGCCCCAGCATTTT
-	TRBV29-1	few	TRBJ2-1	CSVEGVRVRNNEQFF	TGCAGCGTTGAAGGGGTAAGGGTTCGAAACAATGAGCAGTTCTTC
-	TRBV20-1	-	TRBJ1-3	CSAQQPSGNTIYF	TGCAGTGCTCAACAGCCGTCTGGAAACACCATATATTTT
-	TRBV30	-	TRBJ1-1	CAWSQGPNTEAFF	TGTGCCTGGAGTCAGGGGCCGAACACTGAAGCTTTCTTT
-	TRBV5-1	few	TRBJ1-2	CASSLARDRGGYTF	TGCGCCAGCAGCTTGGCTCGCGACCGAGGAGGCTACACCTTC
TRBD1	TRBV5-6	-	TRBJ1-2	CASSLGPGQGGYTF	TGTGCCAGCAGCTTGGGTCCGGGACAGGGCGGCTACACCTTC
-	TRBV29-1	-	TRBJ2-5	CSVALTRSQETQYF	TGCAGCGTTGCCCTCACGCGGAGTCAAGAGACCCAGTACTTC
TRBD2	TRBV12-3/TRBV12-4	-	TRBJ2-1	CASSLTGGWNEQFF	TGTGCCAGCAGTCTGACGGGAGGTTGGAATGAGCAGTTCTTC
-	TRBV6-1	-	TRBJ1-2	CATLLRNTF	TGTGCCACCCTCCTGAGAAACACCTTC
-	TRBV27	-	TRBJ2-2	CASSKHIGELFF	TGTGCCAGCAGTAAGCACATCGGGGAGCTGTTTTTT
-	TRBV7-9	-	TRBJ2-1	CASSLTRTNYNEQFF	TGTGCCAGCAGTCTTACCCGGACAAACTACAATGAGCAGTTCTTC
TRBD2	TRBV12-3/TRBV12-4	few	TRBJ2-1	CASSSVAGGPSYNEQFF	TGTGCCAGCAGTTCCGTAGCGGGGGGGCCTTCCTACAATGAGCAGTTCTTC
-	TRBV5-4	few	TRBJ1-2	CASSSPNYGYTF	TGTGCCAGCAGCTCCCCTAACTATGGCTACACCTTC
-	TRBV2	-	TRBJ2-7	CASLTAAYEQYF	TGTGCCAGCTTGACAGCCGCCTACGAGCAGTACTTC
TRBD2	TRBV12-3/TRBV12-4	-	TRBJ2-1	CASSHPMAGGPYNEQFF	TGTGCCAGCAGCCACCCAATGGCGGGAGGCCCCTACAATGAGCAGTTCTTC
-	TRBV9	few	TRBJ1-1	CASSVTGANTEAFF	TGTGCCAGCAGCGTCACAGGAGCCAACACTGAAGCTTTCTTT
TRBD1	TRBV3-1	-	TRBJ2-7	CASSQRGLISYEQYF	TGTGCCAGCAGCCAGAGGGGGCTGATCTCCTACGAGCAGTACTTC
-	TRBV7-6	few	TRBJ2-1	CASSPRRGDSNEQFF	TGTGCCAGCAGCCCCCGGCGTGGGGACTCGAATGAGCAGTTCTTC
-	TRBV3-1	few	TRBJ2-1	CASSQDGNEQFF	TGTGCCAGCAGCCAAGATGGCAATGAGCAGTTCTTC
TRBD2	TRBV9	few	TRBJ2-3	CASSVLAGDTDTQYF	TGTGCCAGCAGCGTCCTAGCGGGAGACACAGATACGCAGTATTTT
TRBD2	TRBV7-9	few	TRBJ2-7	CASSGGVEQYF	TGTGCCAGCAGCGGGGGGGTCGAGCAGTACTTC
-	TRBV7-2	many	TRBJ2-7	CASSFARGAYEQYF	TGTGCCAGCAGCTTCGCCAGGGGAGCCTACGAGCAGTACTTC